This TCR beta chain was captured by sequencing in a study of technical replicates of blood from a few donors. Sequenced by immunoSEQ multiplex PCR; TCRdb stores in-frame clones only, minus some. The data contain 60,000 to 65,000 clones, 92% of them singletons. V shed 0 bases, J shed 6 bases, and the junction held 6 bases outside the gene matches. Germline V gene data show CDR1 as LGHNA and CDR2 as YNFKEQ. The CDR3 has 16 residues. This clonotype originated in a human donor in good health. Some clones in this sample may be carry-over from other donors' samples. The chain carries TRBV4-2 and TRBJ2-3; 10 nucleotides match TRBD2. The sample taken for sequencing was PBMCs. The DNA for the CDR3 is TGTGCCAGCAGCCAAGATCTAGCGGGGGCCCACGATACGCAGTATTTT. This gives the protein CASSQDLAGAHDTQYF.